The next 10 T cell receptor beta chains were all read from a single sample in a study of OX40 agonist ivuxolimab in advanced cancers. Method: immunoSEQ multiplex PCR; TCRdb's copy keeps in-frame clones and lacks some. The sample consists of roughly 68,000 clones, approximately 90% of them appearing once. The sample here was CD4+ or CD8+ T cells sorted from blood, taken in a trial of the OX40 agonist ivuxolimab. These receptors originate from an adult with an advanced solid tumor such as melanoma, head and neck, liver or kidney cancer.

The genes are TRBV7-2 and TRBJ2-5, with 8 positions matching TRBD2. Germline V lookup: CDR1 SGHTA, CDR2 FQGNSA. The CDR3 length is 14 residues. V lost 5 bases to trimming and J lost 1 base; unmatched junction nucleotides: 3. CDR3 sequence (DNA): TGTGCCAGCAGCCCAAGCGGGGGCCAAGAGACCCAGTACTTC. Translation gives CASSPSGGQETQYF.

The chain joins TRBV12-5 to TRBJ2-1, with 9 bases aligning to TRBD1. Germline CDR1 LGHNT, CDR2 FRNRAP. J gave up 14 bases and V 5 bases, and 4 bases lay outside the gene matches. This CDR3 contains 11 residues. The CDR3 loop reads CASGDRDREFF. Written as DNA, the CDR3 is TGTGCTAGTGGTGACAGGGACAGGGAGTTCTTC.

This clone turned up a few times. The chain is built from TRBV29-1 and TRBJ2-6; weak D call: TRBD1 (5 bases). Deletions cut 7 bases from V and 0 bases from J, with 10 bases between. The CDR3 consists of 14 residues. Germline V gene sequence: CDR1 SQVTM, CDR2 ANQGSEA. CDR3 DNA: TGCAGCGCGACAGAGGTCTCTGGGGCCAACGTCCTGACTTTC. Its translation is CSATEVSGANVLTF.

The chain carries TRBV9 and TRBJ1-5; the D gene is possibly TRBD1 (5 bases). Germline CDR1 SGDLS, CDR2 YYNGEE. V gave up 0 bases and J gave up 6 bases, with 13 bases separating them. The CDR3 has 15 residues. This CDR3 is CASSVGGVVGQPQHF. CDR3 in DNA: TGTGCCAGCAGCGTAGGGGGGGTTGTGGGTCAGCCCCAGCATTTT.

The chain is built from TRBV5-6 and TRBJ2-2; 7 bases align to TRBD2. With 0 bases clipped from V and 3 bases from J, the junction kept 5 bases outside the gene matches. This CDR3 contains 16 residues. In germline, CDR1 is SGHDT, CDR2 YYEEEE. This CDR3 is CASSLVGGSYTGELFF. The CDR3 coding sequence is TGTGCCAGCAGCTTGGTTGGCGGGAGTTACACCGGGGAGCTGTTTTTT.

The chain combines TRBV29-1 with TRBJ2-7, with TRBD1 identical over 9 bases. Germline assignment: CDR1 SQVTM and CDR2 ANQGSEA. This CDR3 comprises 13 residues. V lost 6 bases, J lost 1 base, and 4 bases stayed unmatched. The CDR3 region has the DNA TGCAGCGTACTGGGACAGGGATCCTACGAGCAGTACTTC. This codes for CSVLGQGSYEQYF.

By share of the sample, this clone is medium-sized. CDR3 residues: CASSPRDSNYEQYF. For the CDR3, the DNA is TGTGCCAGCAGCCCTCGGGACAGCAACTACGAGCAGTACTTC. The chain carries TRBV7-8 and TRBJ2-7; 7 bases map to TRBD1. Germline lookup yields CDR1 SGHVS and CDR2 FQNEAQ. Trimming took 5 bases from V and 3 from J; bases not matched to a gene: 7. This CDR3 contains 14 residues.

The chain uses TRBV11-3 and TRBJ2-7; D may be TRBD2 (5 bases). Trimming stripped 5 bases from V and 5 bases from J, with 10 bases between. The CDR3 totals 12 residues. The germline V gene encodes CDR1 SGHNT and CDR2 YENEEA. The CDR3 loop is CASSLGKDEQYF. In nucleotides, the CDR3 is TGTGCCAGCAGCCTCGGGAAAGACGAGCAGTACTTC.

The count of this clone is one. This sequence joins TRBV27 and TRBJ1-1, with D unclear. With 6 bases removed from V and 1 base from J, the gap between germline ends came to 21 bases. The CDR3 contains 17 residues. Germline V CDR1 and CDR2: MNHEY, SMNVEV (reference sequence). The CDR3 nucleotides read TGTGCCAGCAGAAGGCTTACCGCGGACTCGGGGAACACTGAAGCTTTCTTT. It is translated as CASRRLTADSGNTEAFF.

This chain connects TRBV7-2 to TRBJ2-1, with D tentatively TRBD2 (5 bases). The CDR3 is 15 amino acids. The germline gives CDR1 SGHTA, CDR2 FQGNSA. V dropped 5 bases and J dropped 0 bases, with 11 bases sitting between them. The CDR3 is CASSTLAASYNEQFF. The CDR3 nucleotides are TGTGCCAGCAGCACGCTAGCTGCCTCCTACAATGAGCAGTTCTTC.